This TCR beta chain originates from a study of CXCR3-negative and CXCR3-positive naive CD8 T cells. Regarding the study as a whole: Surface CD5 matched across naive subsets, and TRB CDR3 properties served to infer TCR strength.

This CDR3 has 15 amino acids. Germline loops: CDR1 KGHSY, CDR2 FQNENV. Comment on this clonotype: The target antigen is unknown.

The TRB libraries of cDNA were built by UMI-labeled 5' RACE. TCRdb processed the 5' RACE reads again and assigns one entry to each CDR3 protein, with no DNA. There are over 55,000 distinct CDR3 sequences in the sample, with 20% to 30% held by the top ten. The clonotype originates from a human donor in good health. Some clones in this sample may be carry-over from other donors' samples. V usage is TRBV16 and J usage is TRBJ2-5; TCRdb proposes TRBD2, but this gene call is untestable without DNA. The specimen sequenced was memory CD8+ T cells from blood. CDR3 sequence: CASSQWTSGAETQYF. The full variable domain, completed using reference TRBV16 and TRBJ2-5, is GEEVAQTPKHLVRGEGQKAKLYCAPIKGHSYVFWYQQVLKNEFKFLISFQNENVFDETGMPKERFSAKCLPNSPCSLEIQATKLEDSAVYFCASSQWTSGAETQYFGPGTRLLVL.